These 17 T cell receptor beta chains share one sample of origin, sequenced in a study of shared clonotypes between healthy human individuals. Generated by immunoSEQ multiplex PCR, the TCRdb table keeps only in-frame clones and is missing some. The sample carries about 980,000 clones, 76% recorded once. The specimen sequenced was memory CD4+ T cells sorted from blood. Stated subset: CD45RA-negative fraction. The receptors were gathered from a young man in good health.

The chain is built from TRBV5-1 and TRBJ2-7; D is possibly TRBD1 (7 bases). The CDR3 consists of 13 residues. From germline, CDR1 is SGHRS and CDR2 YFSETQ. Trimming cost V 5 bases and J 0 bases, with 9 bases left between them. The CDR3 sequence is CASRQGGSYEQYF. The CDR3, as DNA: TGCGCCAGCAGGCAGGGGGGCTCCTACGAGCAGTACTTC.

The rearrangement uses TRBV7-9 and TRBJ1-2; D is perhaps TRBD1 (5 bases). The CDR3 is 13 amino acids. The ends were cut back, 3 bases at V and 7 bases at J, with 12 bases in the middle. Germline-derived CDR1 and CDR2 are SEHNR and FQNEAQ (reference sequence). CDR3 in DNA: TGTGCCAGCAGCTTGGATTTGGGGCGTGGCTACACCTTC. It encodes CASSLDLGRGYTF. Together with reference TRBV7-9 and TRBJ1-2, the CDR3 gives the full variable domain: DTGVSQNPRHKITKRGQNVTFRCDPISEHNRLYWYRQTLGQGPEFLTYFQNEAQLEKSRLLSDRFSAERPKGSFSTLEIQRTEQGDSAMYLCASSLDLGRGYTFGSGTRLTVV.

The chain uses TRBV9 and TRBJ2-3; D is ambiguous. The CDR3 covers 14 residues. From germline, CDR1 is SGDLS and CDR2 YYNGEE. The V and J ends lost 0 bases and 4 bases respectively, with 9 bases between them. The CDR3 coding sequence is TGTGCCAGCAGCGTAGCTGGTATCTCAGATACGCAGTATTTT. Amino acid sequence: CASSVAGISDTQYF.

The V call is TRBV6-1, the J call TRBJ2-7; 9 bases match TRBD1. In germline, CDR1 is MNHNS, CDR2 SASEGT. The CDR3 covers 13 residues. V lost 10 bases and J lost 3; bases outside the gene matches: 7. The CDR3 is CATTGTGRYEQYF. In DNA form, the CDR3 reads TGTGCCACCACCGGGACAGGGCGCTACGAGCAGTACTTC.

The rearrangement links TRBV12-5 to TRBJ1-1; D gene ambiguous. Germline loops: CDR1 LGHNT, CDR2 FRNRAP. Trimming removed 8 bases from V and 1 base from J, with 11 bases in between. This CDR3 region has 13 residues. This CDR3 is CASLGSTNTEAFF. CDR3 nucleotide sequence: TGTGCTAGTCTGGGCAGTACGAACACTGAAGCTTTCTTT.

The chain recombines TRBV5-1 with TRBJ1-4, with a possible D match to TRBD1 (6 bases). V was pared by 4 bases and J by 4 bases, with 14 bases between. Germline V gene data show CDR1 as SGHRS and CDR2 as YFSETQ. This CDR3 is 15 amino acids long. Written as DNA, the CDR3 is TGCGCCAGCAGCAGAAACAGGGAAGATAATGAAAAACTGTTTTTT. It is translated as CASSRNREDNEKLFF.

The genes are TRBV19 and TRBJ1-2, with 10 bases matching TRBD1. The CDR3 has 16 residues. J gave up 6 bases and V 4 bases, and 11 bases lay outside the gene matches. Germline V gene lookup returns CDR1 LNHDA and CDR2 SQIVND (reference sequence). The DNA of the CDR3 is TGTGCCAGTAGTAGCAACCGGGACAGGGGATTGGATGGCTACACCTTC. Translation: CASSSNRDRGLDGYTF.

The chain links TRBV2 to TRBJ1-2; D is unresolved. With 1 base removed from V and 7 bases from J, the gap between germline ends came to 7 bases. In germline, CDR1 is SNHLY, CDR2 FYNNEI. The length of the CDR3 is 12 residues. As DNA, the CDR3 is TGTGCCAGCAGTGAAGATTTCGGTGGCTACACCTTC. Amino acid sequence: CASSEDFGGYTF.

This chain uses TRBV10-2 with TRBJ2-7, with TRBD1 matching 7 bases. With V trimmed by 8 bases and J by 5 bases, 9 bases remained unmatched. CDR1 is WSHSY and CDR2 is SAAADI in the germline V gene. The CDR3 covers 13 residues. CDR3 sequence: CASQRQGPDEQYF. The CDR3 nucleotides are TGCGCCAGCCAAAGACAGGGTCCTGACGAGCAGTACTTC.

The rearrangement links TRBV2 to TRBJ2-2; D is possibly TRBD2 (6 bases). Trimming cost V 7 bases and J 4 bases, with 19 bases left between them. The CDR3 has 16 residues. CDR1 and CDR2 from the germline V gene are SNHLY and FYNNEI. The CDR3 loop reads CASTQEGRLSTGELFF. In DNA form, the CDR3 reads TGTGCCAGCACCCAGGAGGGACGGTTAAGCACCGGGGAGCTGTTTTTT.

J is TRBJ2-7 and V is TRBV9; 7 bases are shared with TRBD2. Per germline, CDR1 SGDLS and CDR2 YYNGEE. The CDR3 length is 15 residues. V was pared by 2 bases and J by 1 base, with 6 bases of the junction left unmatched. The CDR3 loop is CASSVTSAPSYEQYF. The CDR3 DNA follows: TGTGCCAGCAGCGTTACTAGCGCGCCGTCCTACGAGCAGTACTTC.

The rearrangement uses TRBV28 and TRBJ2-7; D assignment may be TRBD1 or TRBD2 (5 bases each). Trimming took 8 bases from V and 4 from J, leaving 12 bases between them. The CDR3 covers 12 residues. Per the germline V gene, CDR1 is MDHEN and CDR2 is SYDVKM. CDR3 protein: CASRGRRYEQYF. The CDR3 region has the DNA TGTGCCAGCCGGGGACGCAGGTACGAGCAGTACTTC.

About this clone: One junction end does not reproduce the germline sequence, and a read error may be involved. The chain uses TRBV6-1 and TRBJ2-7; 10 positions match TRBD1. The CDR3 is made up of 16 amino acids. Germline CDR1 MNHNS, CDR2 SASEGT. In DNA, the CDR3 is TGTGCCAGCGGTGATATTATGGGACAGGGGCTTCGCGAGCAGTACTTC. It codes for CASGDIMGQGLREQYF.

The chain employs TRBV6-1 and TRBJ1-3; D is undetermined. The V end was cut by 6 bases, the J end by 0 bases, with 12 bases between. Germline lookup yields CDR1 MNHNS and CDR2 SASEGT. The CDR3 has 15 residues. The CDR3 coding sequence is TGTGCCAGCAGAGGTTGGACGGGCTCTGGAAACACCATATATTTT. Translating it yields CASRGWTGSGNTIYF.

In this sample, this clone turned up a few times. The chain carries TRBV27 and TRBJ1-5; D call uncertain. Germline V gene lookup returns CDR1 MNHEY and CDR2 SMNVEV (reference sequence). The CDR3 consists of 18 residues. V was trimmed by 5 bases and J by 1 base, leaving 21 bases between them. CDR3 sequence (DNA): TGTGCCAGCAGTCCGAAAAGCTCCAGGAGACCGAGCAATCAGCCCCAGCATTTT. Its protein is CASSPKSSRRPSNQPQHF.

Comment on this clone: Other DNA sequences in this specimen translate into the identical CDR3. This chain connects TRBV6-1 to TRBJ1-1; TRBD1 matches 7 bases. The CDR3 consists of 13 residues. V was pared by 6 bases and J by 1 base, with 2 bases of the junction left unmatched. Germline CDR1 MNHNS, CDR2 SASEGT. CDR3 residues: CASRGQPNTEAFF. CDR3 DNA sequence: TGTGCCAGCAGGGGACAGCCGAACACTGAAGCTTTCTTT.

As regards this clone: This sequence may be a read error, since a much larger clone differs from it by one base. Distinct nucleotide sequences in the sample also encode this CDR3. The V and J genes are TRBV25-1 and TRBJ1-1; D unresolved. This CDR3 spans 13 amino acids. Looked up from germline, CDR1 is MGHDK and CDR2 is SYGVNS. In nucleotides, the CDR3 is TGTGCCAGCAGTCGATGGGGAAACACTGAGGCTTTCTTT. Amino acid sequence: CASSRWGNTEAFF.